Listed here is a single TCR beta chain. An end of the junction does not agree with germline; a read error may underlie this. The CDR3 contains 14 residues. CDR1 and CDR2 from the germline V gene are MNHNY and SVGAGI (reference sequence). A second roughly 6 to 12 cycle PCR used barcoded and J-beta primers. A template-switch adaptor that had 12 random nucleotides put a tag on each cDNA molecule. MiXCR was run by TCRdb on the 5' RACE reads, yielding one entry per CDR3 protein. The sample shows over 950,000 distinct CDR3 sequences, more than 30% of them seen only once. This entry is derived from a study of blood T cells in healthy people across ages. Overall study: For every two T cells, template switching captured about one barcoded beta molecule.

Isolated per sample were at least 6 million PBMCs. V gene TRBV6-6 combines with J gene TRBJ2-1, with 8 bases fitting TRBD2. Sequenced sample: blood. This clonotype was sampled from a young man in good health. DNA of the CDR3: TGTGCCAGCAGAGTGGGACTAGGAGGGAATGAGCGGTTCTTC. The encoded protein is CASRVGLGGNERFF.